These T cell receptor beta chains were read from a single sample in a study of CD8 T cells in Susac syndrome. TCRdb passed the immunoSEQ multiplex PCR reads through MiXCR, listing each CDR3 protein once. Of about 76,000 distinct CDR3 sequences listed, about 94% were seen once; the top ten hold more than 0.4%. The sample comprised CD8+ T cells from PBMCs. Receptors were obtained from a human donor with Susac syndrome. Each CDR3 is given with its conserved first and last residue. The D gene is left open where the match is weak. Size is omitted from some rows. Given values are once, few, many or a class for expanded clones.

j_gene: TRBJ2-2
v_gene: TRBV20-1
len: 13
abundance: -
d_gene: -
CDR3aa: CSARAVNTGELFF
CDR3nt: TGCAGTGCTAGAGCTGTGAACACCGGGGAGCTGTTTTTT

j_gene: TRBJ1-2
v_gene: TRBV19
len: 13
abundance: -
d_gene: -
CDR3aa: CASSIVLAQGYTF
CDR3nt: TGTGCCAGTAGTATAGTCTTGGCTCAGGGCTACACCTTC

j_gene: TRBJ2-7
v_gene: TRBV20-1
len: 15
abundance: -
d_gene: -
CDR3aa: CSARAGSSSSYEQYF
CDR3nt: TGCAGTGCTAGAGCCGGGAGTTCAAGCTCCTACGAGCAGTACTTC

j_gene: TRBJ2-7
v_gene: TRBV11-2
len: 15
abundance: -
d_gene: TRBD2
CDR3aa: CASSGGLAAPYEQYF
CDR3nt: TGTGCCAGCAGCGGGGGACTAGCGGCTCCCTACGAGCAGTACTTC

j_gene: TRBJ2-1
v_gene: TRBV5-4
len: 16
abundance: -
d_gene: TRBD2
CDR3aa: CASSPLAGGPSHEQFF
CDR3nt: TGTGCCAGCAGCCCTCTAGCGGGAGGGCCTTCCCATGAGCAGTTCTTC

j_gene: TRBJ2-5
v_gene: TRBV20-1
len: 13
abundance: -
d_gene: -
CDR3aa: CSAVIPPQETQYF
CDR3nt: TGCAGTGCAGTAATCCCGCCTCAAGAGACCCAGTACTTC

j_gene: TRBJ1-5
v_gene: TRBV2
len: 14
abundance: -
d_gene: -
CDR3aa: CASSVTGPNQPQHF
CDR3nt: TGTGCCAGCAGTGTTACAGGACCCAATCAGCCCCAGCATTTT

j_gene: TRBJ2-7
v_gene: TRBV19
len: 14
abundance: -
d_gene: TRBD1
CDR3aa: CASSNPEDRDEQYF
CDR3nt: TGTGCCAGTAGTAATCCCGAAGACAGGGACGAGCAGTACTTC

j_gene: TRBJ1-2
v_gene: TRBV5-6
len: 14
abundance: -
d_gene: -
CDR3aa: CASSWQGAQNGYTF
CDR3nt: TGTGCCAGCAGCTGGCAAGGGGCGCAGAATGGCTACACCTTC

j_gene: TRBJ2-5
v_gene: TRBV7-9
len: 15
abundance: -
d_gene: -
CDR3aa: CASSPSVSYPETQYF
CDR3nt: TGTGCCAGCAGCCCATCGGTGTCCTACCCAGAGACCCAGTACTTC

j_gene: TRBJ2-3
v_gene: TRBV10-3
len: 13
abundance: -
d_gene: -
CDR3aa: CAMAEDRTDTQYF
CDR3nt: TGTGCCATGGCAGAGGACCGCACAGATACGCAGTATTTT

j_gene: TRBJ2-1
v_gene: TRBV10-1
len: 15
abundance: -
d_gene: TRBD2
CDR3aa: CASSESLAGDNEQFF
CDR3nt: TGCGCCAGCAGTGAATCACTAGCGGGAGATAATGAGCAGTTCTTC

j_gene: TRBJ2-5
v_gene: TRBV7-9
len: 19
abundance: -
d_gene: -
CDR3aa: CASSLGEIRTAGSKETQYF
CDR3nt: TGTGCCAGCAGCTTAGGGGAGATTCGGACAGCCGGATCAAAAGAGACCCAGTACTTC

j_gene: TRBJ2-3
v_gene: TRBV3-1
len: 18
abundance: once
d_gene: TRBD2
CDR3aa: CASSQEGTSGAVTDTQYF
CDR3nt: TGTGCCAGCAGCCAAGAGGGGACTAGCGGGGCGGTCACAGATACGCAGTATTTT

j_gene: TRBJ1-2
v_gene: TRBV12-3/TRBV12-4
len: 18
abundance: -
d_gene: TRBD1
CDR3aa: CASSSPSPQGRYNYGYTF
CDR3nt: TGTGCCAGCAGTTCCCCCTCTCCACAGGGGCGCTATAACTATGGCTACACCTTC

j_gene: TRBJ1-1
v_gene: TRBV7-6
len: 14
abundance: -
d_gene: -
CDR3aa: CASSNLMYGTEAFF
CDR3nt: TGTGCCAGCAGCAACCTTATGTATGGGACTGAAGCTTTCTTT

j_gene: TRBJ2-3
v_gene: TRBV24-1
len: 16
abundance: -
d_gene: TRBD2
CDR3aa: CATSDLASGSTDTQYF
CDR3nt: TGTGCCACCAGTGATTTGGCTAGCGGGAGCACAGATACGCAGTATTTT

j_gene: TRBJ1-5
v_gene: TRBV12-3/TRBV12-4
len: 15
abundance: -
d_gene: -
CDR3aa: CASSFNGGLNQPQHF
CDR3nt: TGTGCCAGCAGTTTCAATGGCGGACTCAATCAGCCCCAGCATTTT

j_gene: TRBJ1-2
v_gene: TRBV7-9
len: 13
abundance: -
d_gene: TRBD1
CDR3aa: CASSAGTDWGYTF
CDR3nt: TGTGCCAGCAGCGCCGGGACAGACTGGGGCTACACCTTC

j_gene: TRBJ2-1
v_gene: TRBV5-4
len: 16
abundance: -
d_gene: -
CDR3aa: CASSWSGQSSYNEQFF
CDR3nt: TGTGCCAGCAGCTGGAGCGGGCAGAGCTCCTACAATGAGCAGTTCTTC

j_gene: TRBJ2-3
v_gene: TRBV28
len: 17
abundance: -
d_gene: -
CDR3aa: CASSNGWGSGNTDTQYF
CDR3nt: TGTGCCAGCAGTAATGGATGGGGTAGCGGAAACACAGATACGCAGTATTTT

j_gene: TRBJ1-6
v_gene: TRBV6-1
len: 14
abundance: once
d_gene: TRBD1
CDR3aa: CASSSDRVGSPLHF
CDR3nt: TGTGCCAGCAGTTCGGACAGGGTGGGCTCACCCCTCCACTTT

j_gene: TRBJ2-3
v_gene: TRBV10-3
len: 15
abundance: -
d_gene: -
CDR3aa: CAIRTSLGATDTQYF
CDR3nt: TGTGCCATCAGGACGTCCTTGGGGGCCACAGATACGCAGTATTTT

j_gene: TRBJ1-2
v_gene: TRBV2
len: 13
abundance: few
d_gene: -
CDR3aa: CASSEGSEGGYTF
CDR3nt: TGTGCCAGCAGTGAAGGGTCGGAAGGCGGCTACACCTTC

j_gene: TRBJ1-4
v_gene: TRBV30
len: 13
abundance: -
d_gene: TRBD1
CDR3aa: CAWRDRGVEKLFF
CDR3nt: TGTGCCTGGAGGGACAGGGGCGTTGAAAAACTGTTTTTT

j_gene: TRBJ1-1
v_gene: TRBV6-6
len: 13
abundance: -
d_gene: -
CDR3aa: CASSLGPTAEAFF
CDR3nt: TGTGCCAGCAGTTTGGGCCCGACCGCTGAAGCTTTCTTT

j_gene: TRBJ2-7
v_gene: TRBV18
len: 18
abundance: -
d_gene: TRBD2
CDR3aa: CASSPPKRDAAEGSEQYF
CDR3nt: TGTGCCAGCTCACCACCCAAGCGGGATGCGGCAGAGGGGTCCGAGCAGTACTTC

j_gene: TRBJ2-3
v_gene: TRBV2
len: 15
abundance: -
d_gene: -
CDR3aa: CASSELGHSRMQKYF
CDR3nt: TGTGCCAGCAGTGAATTGGGACACAGCAGGATGCAAAAGTATTTT

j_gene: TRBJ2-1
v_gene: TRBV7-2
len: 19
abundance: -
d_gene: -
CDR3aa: CASSLVGRGSGTLYNEQFF
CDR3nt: TGTGCCAGCAGCTTAGTGGGGAGGGGGAGCGGGACCCTCTACAATGAGCAGTTCTTC

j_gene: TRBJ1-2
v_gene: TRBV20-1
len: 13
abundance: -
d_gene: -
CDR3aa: CSAISPDRYGYTF
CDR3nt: TGCAGTGCTATTAGCCCCGACCGCTATGGCTACACCTTC

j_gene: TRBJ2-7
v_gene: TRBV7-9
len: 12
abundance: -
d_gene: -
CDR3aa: CASSLRRGEQYF
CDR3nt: TGTGCCAGCAGCTTACGCCGGGGCGAGCAGTACTTC

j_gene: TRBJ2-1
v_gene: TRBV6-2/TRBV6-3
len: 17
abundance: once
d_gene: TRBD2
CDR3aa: CASRRLAGAVLNNEQFF
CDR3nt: TGTGCCAGCAGAAGACTAGCGGGGGCCGTGCTGAACAATGAGCAGTTCTTC

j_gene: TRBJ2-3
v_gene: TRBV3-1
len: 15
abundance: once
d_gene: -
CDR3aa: CASSPSYGSTDTQYF
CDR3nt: TGTGCCAGCAGCCCTTCCTATGGCTCCACAGATACGCAGTATTTT

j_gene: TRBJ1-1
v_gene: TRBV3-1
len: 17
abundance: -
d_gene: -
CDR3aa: CASSQDLSGFPRAGAFF
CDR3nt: TGTGCCAGCAGCCAAGATCTTTCTGGGTTTCCCCGAGCCGGAGCTTTCTTT

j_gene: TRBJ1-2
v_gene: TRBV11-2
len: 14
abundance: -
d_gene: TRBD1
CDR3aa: CASSFGQGEYGYTF
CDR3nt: TGTGCCAGCAGTTTCGGACAGGGAGAGTATGGCTACACCTTC

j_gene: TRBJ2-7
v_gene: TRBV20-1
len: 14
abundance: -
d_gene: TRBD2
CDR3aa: CSATRTSGLDEQYF
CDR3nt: TGCAGTGCAACGAGGACTAGCGGGTTAGACGAGCAGTACTTC

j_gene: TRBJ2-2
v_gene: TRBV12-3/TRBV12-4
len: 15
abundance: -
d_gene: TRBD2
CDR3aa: CASSGLAPNTGELFF
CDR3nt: TGTGCCAGCAGCGGACTAGCGCCGAACACCGGGGAGCTGTTTTTT

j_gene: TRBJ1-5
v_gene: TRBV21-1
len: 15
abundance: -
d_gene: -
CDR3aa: CASSKKGGLGRPQHF
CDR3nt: TGTGCCAGCAGCAAAAAGGGGGGTCTCGGGCGGCCCCAGCATTTT

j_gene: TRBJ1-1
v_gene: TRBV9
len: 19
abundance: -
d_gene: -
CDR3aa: CASSPTAGTGTGVNTEAFF
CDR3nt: TGTGCCAGCAGCCCCACAGCGGGGACCGGGACGGGTGTGAACACTGAAGCTTTCTTT

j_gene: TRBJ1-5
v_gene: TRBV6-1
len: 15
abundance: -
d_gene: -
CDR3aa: CASMPFGQFNQPQHF
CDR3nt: TGTGCCAGCATGCCCTTTGGACAGTTCAATCAGCCCCAGCATTTT

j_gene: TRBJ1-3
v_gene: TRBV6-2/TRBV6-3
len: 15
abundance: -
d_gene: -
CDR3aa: CASSLDSPGGNTIYF
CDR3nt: TGTGCCAGCAGCCTGGACTCCCCGGGAGGAAACACCATATATTTT